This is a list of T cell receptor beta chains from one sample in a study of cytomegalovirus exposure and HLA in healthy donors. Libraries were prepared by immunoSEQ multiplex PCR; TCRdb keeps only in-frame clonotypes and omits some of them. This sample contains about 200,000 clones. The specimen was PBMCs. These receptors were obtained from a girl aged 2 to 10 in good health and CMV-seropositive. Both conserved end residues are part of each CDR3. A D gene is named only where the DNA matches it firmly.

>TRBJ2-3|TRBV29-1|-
TGCAGCGTTCGTGGCGGGAGCACAGATACGCAGTATTTT
CSVRGGSTDTQYF
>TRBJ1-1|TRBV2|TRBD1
TGTGCCAGCAGTGCCATGAACCTAGGACAGGGAGCCACTGAAGCTTTCTTT
CASSAMNLGQGATEAFF
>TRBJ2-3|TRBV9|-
TGTGCCAGCAGCGTTGACGGGAGTCCCAAAGATACGCAGTATTTT
CASSVDGSPKDTQYF
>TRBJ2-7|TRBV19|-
TGTGCCAGTAGTAGTGACTCCTCCTACGAGCAGTACTTC
CASSSDSSYEQYF
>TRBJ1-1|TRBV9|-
TGTGCCAGCAGCGTAGTGGGGCAAGGGCACACTGAAGCTTTCTTT
CASSVVGQGHTEAFF
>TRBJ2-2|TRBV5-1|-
TGCGCCAGCAGCTTCGGAGGTTGGGCGAACACCGGGGAGCTGTTTTTT
CASSFGGWANTGELFF
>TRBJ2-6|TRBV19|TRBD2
TGTGCCAGTAGTATTAGCGGGGGCTCTGGGGCCAACGTCCTGACTTTC
CASSISGGSGANVLTF
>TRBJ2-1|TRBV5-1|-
TGCGCCAGCAGCTGGCTCTCCAGGGGTGCTGACACCAATGAGCAGTTCTTC
CASSWLSRGADTNEQFF
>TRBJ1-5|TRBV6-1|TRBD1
TGTGCCAGCAGTGTCCCTGGGACAGGGGGCGGTCAGCCCCAGCATTTT
CASSVPGTGGGQPQHF
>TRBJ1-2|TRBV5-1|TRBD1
TGCGCCAGCAGCCCCGACAGGGGTTATGGCTACACCTTC
CASSPDRGYGYTF